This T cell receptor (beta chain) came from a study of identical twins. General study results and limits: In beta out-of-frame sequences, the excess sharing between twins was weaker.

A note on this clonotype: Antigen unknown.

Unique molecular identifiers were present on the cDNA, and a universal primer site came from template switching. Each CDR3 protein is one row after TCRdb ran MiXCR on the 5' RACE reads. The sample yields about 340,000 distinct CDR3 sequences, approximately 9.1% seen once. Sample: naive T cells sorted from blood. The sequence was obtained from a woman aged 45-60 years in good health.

The CDR3 DNA reads TGTGCCAGCAGTTTTACTAGCGGGAATTTCGGGGAGCTGTTTTTT. Protein product: CASSFTSGNFGELFF. The chain has TRBV12-3 or TRBV12-4 and TRBJ2-2; the match to TRBD2 covers 10 bases. There are 15 residues in the CDR3. V shed 3 bases and J 7 bases; nucleotides not matched to a gene: 5.